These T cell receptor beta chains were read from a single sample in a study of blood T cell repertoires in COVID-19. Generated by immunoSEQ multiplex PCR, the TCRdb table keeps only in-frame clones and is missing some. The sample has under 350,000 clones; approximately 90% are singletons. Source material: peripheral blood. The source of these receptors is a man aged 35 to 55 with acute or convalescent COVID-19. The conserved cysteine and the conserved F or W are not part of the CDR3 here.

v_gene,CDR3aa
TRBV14,ASSQGREKPQH
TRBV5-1,ASSQNPSGARDYGYT
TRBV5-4,ASSLDRYNSPLH
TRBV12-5,ASGFKGVVNGYT
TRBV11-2,ASSPDGLVSYEQY
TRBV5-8,ASSLTASNTGELF
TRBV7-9,ASSLQQGAGGNTIY
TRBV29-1,SVADPLEAGNTIY
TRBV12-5,ASGLWGWKDSASAKNIQY
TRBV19,ASSNRPSSGNTIY
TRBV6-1,ASSAYGVDSDNEKLF
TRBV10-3,AISESTGEKHGYT
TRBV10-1,ASSEWQGTGYT
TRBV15,ATSRKTSGSYEQY
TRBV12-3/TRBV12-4,ASSPGYETQY
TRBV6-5,ASSYSWASSGNTIY
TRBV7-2,ASSFGLAGSGEQY
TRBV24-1,ATSAAGRNNEQF
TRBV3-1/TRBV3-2,ASSQRQGAGSPLH
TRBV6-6,ASSYLGLAGGDTQY
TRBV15,ATSSGGLRTDTQY
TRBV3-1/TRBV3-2,ASSQGGTDSYEQY
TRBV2,ASSYMGPSNTGELF
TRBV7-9,ASSSTGGLSSEQY
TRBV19,ASSLLGTSLGEQY
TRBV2,ASIGRGPGEQY
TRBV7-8,ASSWTGGNNQPQH
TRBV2,ASRNRFPNYGYT
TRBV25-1,ASSEFGVSKQF
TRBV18,ASSPSIPRGGTSTDTQY
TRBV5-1,ASSWGGSALNEQF
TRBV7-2,ASRTLAGNTGELF
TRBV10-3,AISEWAGPRYEQY
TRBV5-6,ASSPGGRNSPLH
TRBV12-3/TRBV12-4,ASSLAQGQPQH
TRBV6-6,ASSQDRDGLF
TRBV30,AKETASGGKNEQF
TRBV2,ASTTGVGYGYT
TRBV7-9,ASSFDRDLYGYT
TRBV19,ASNFPTAINSPLH
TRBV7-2,ASSQGGTGDEKLF
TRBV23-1,ASSHLKDSSSGNTIY
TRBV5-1,ASSLELAGGYNEQF